These 11 T cell receptor beta chains originate from one sample sequenced in a study of brain T cells in children with intractable seizures. Time point reported: blood from clinic visit 5 months post-surgery; TSC patient then seizure free. Clones were read by immunoSEQ multiplex PCR, and TCRdb kept only the in-frame ones, dropping some. Counted here are about 340,000 clones, more than 85% occurring once; the ten biggest clones make up under 7%. This specimen was peripheral blood, taken 5 to 6 months after surgery. These receptor sequences come from a boy under three years old with tuberous sclerosis and intractable seizures.

The CDR3, as DNA: TGTGCCAGCAGTGAGGCGGGACAGGGAATGTGGCAGCCCCAGCATTTT. This encodes CASSEAGQGMWQPQHF. The genes are TRBV2 and TRBJ1-5, with 9 bases aligning to TRBD1. The V and J ends lost 3 bases and 7 bases, in that order; junction bases with no gene match: 10. There are 16 residues in the CDR3. The V gene's germline CDR1 is SNHLY and CDR2 FYNNEI.

The chain recombines TRBV29-1 with TRBJ2-2; the match to TRBD1 covers 7 bases. Losses at the gene ends were 7 bases for V and 4 bases for J; bases not matched to a gene: 6. The CDR3 extends over 13 amino acids. CDR1 SQVTM and CDR2 ANQGSEA come from the germline V gene. In DNA form, the CDR3 reads TGCAGCGGTAACAGGGGACCCACCGGGGAGCTGTTTTTT. It yields the protein CSGNRGPTGELFF.

The count of this clone is one. The J gene is TRBJ1-6, the V gene TRBV7-3, with D unclear. Trimming cost V 0 bases and J 7 bases, with 7 bases left between them. CDR1 and CDR2 from the germline V gene are SGHTA and FQGTGA. This CDR3 has 14 amino acids. DNA of the CDR3: TGTGCCAGCAGCTTAACAGGGTACAATTCACCCCTCCACTTT. Translating it yields CASSLTGYNSPLHF.

V is TRBV25-1 and J is TRBJ2-7, with a possible D match to TRBD2 (6 bases). Germline V CDR1 and CDR2: MGHDK, SYGVNS. Trimming removed 3 bases at V and 3 bases at J, with 15 bases between. The CDR3 is 15 amino acids. CDR3 residues: CASSDLAATRYEQYF. The CDR3 DNA reads TGTGCCAGCAGTGATTTAGCGGCGACCCGCTACGAGCAGTACTTC.

The chain has TRBV7-9 and TRBJ1-3, with D possibly matching TRBD1 (5 bases). Between the trimmed V and J ends, which lost 5 bases and 8 bases, there was a span of 19 bases. Germline loops: CDR1 SEHNR, CDR2 FQNEAQ (reference sequence). CDR3 size: 15 residues. The CDR3 is CASSNRDRPGDTIYF. CDR3 DNA sequence: TGTGCCAGCAGCAACCGGGACCGACCGGGGGACACCATATATTTT.

This chain's CDR3 is CASRFAGTGTEAFF. DNA of the CDR3: TGCGCCAGCAGATTTGCGGGAACGGGGACTGAAGCTTTCTTT. The chain couples TRBV5-1 to TRBJ1-1; D is unresolved. Germline V lookup: CDR1 SGHRS, CDR2 YFSETQ. There are 14 residues in the CDR3. Trimming pared 5 bases from V and 5 bases from J, leaving 16 bases between.

The chain is built from TRBV18 and TRBJ1-1; 7 nucleotides match TRBD1. Germline CDR1 KGHSH, CDR2 LQKENI. Trimming cost V 6 bases and J 1 base; bases outside gene matches: 17. This CDR3 spans 18 amino acids. CDR3 bases: TGTGCCAGCTCCCCCGCGTCCGGGACAGCTTACACGAACACTGAAGCTTTCTTT. As protein: CASSPASGTAYTNTEAFF.

This chain uses TRBV19 with TRBJ2-7; D possibly uses TRBD1 or TRBD2 (7 bases each). Germline CDR1 reads LNHDA; CDR2 reads SQIVND (reference sequence). The CDR3 length is 13 residues. Trimming took off 5 bases at V and 5 bases at J, with 13 bases between the two ends. The CDR3 is CASSGTAGNEQYF. The CDR3, as DNA: TGTGCCAGTAGTGGGACAGCGGGGAACGAGCAGTACTTC.

This clone was recorded only once. This sequence joins TRBV28 and TRBJ1-2; D might be TRBD1 (6 bases). Trimming cost V 8 bases and J 5 bases, with 15 bases left between them. The CDR3 sequence is 13 residues long. Germline CDR1 and CDR2: MDHEN and SYDVKM. CDR3 sequence: CASGQSKPYGYTF. The CDR3 nucleotides read TGTGCCAGCGGACAGAGTAAGCCATATGGCTACACCTTC.

The V gene is TRBV30, the J gene TRBJ2-1, with D uncertain. Trimming cost V 3 bases and J 7 bases, with 4 bases left between them. The CDR3 consists of 10 residues. The germline CDR1 and CDR2 sequences are GTSNPN and SVGIG (reference sequence). CDR3 protein: CAWSGNEQFF. The CDR3 DNA reads TGTGCCTGGAGCGGGAATGAGCAGTTCTTC.

Here the CDR3 reads CASSPGRASGGSYQETQYF. The CDR3 nucleotides are TGTGCCAGCAGCCCGGGGAGAGCTAGCGGGGGATCGTACCAAGAGACCCAGTACTTC. The V gene is TRBV3-1 (or the pseudogene TRBV3-2), the J gene TRBJ2-5; 10 nucleotides agree with TRBD2. Unmatched junction bases numbered 14, after V lost 4 bases and J lost 0 bases. CDR3 length: 19 residues. CDR1 LGHDT and CDR2 YNNKEL come from the germline V gene (reference sequence).